The T cell receptor (beta chain) described here comes from a study of beta chain features in type 1 diabetes. Notes on the study in general: Type 1 diabetes patients showed a moderate but significant shortening of TCRB CDR3s in all four CD4+ subsets.

Isolated RNA was reverse transcribed in full, so expressed TCRB transcripts were sequenced. Generated by immunoSEQ multiplex PCR, the TCRdb table keeps only in-frame clones and is missing some. The top ten clones hold 0.015% to 0.02% of a sample with around 250,000 clones, approximately 14% of them seen once. This clone was counted a few times. The antigen is undetermined. This clonotype was obtained from a man aged 30 to 39 with type 1 diabetes. The specimen was naive CD4+ T cells from blood.

CDR3 protein: CAIRQGRETQYF. CDR3 nucleotide sequence: TGTGCCATCAGACAGGGGCGAGAGACCCAGTACTTC. The V and J genes are TRBV10-3 and TRBJ2-5; 7 bases fit TRBD1. Germline V gene sequence: CDR1 ENHRY, CDR2 SYGVKD. With 6 bases clipped from V and 4 bases from J, the junction kept 2 bases outside the gene matches. CDR3 size: 12 residues.